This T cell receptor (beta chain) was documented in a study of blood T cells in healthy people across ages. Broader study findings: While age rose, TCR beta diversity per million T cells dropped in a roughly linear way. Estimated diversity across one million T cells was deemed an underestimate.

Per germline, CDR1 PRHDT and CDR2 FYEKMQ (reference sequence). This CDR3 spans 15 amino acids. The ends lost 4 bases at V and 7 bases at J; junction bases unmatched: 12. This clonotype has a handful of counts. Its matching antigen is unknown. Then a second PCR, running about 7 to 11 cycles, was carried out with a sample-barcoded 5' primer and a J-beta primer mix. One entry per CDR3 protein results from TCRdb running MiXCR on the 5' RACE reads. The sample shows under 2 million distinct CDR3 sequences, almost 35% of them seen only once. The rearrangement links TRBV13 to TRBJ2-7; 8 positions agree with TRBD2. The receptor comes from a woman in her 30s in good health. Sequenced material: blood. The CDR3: CASSSRIAGPREQYF. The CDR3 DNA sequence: TGTGCCAGCAGCTCCCGTATAGCGGGGCCCCGGGAGCAGTACTTC. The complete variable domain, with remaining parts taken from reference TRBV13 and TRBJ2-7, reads AAGVIQSPRHLIKEKRETATLKCYPIPRHDTVYWYQQGPGQDPQFLISFYEKMQSDKGSIPDRFSAQQFSDYHSELNMSSLELGDSALYFCASSSRIAGPREQYFGPGTRLTVT.